Listed below are T cell receptor beta chains from one sample, sequenced in a study of blood T cell repertoires in COVID-19. TCRdb's table, derived via immunoSEQ multiplex PCR, lists solely in-frame clones and lacks some. The sample shows a few hundred thousand clones, roughly nine tenths of them seen only once. The sequencing input was PBMCs or T cells enriched from blood (not recorded which). All receptors derive from a woman between 25 and 40 years old who had recovered from COVID-19. The CDR3 runs from the conserved cysteine through the conserved F or W. Fields, in order: V gene, J gene, clone size, CDR3 protein. Only part of the rows carry a size: once, few, many, or a class if the clone is expanded.

>TRBV12-3/TRBV12-4|TRBJ1-5|.
CASRGLMQPQHF
>TRBV3-1/TRBV3-2|TRBJ1-6|.
CASSSRQGAGSPLHF
>TRBV19|TRBJ1-2|.
CASRPPFGQGPYGYTF
>TRBV9|TRBJ1-2|.
CASSVDRTENGYTF
>TRBV7-2|TRBJ1-6|.
CASSPRTGDYNSPLHF
>TRBV19|TRBJ2-5|.
CASSIDLQGWETQYF
>TRBV5-6|TRBJ2-7|.
CASSFRLAGGTYEQYF
>TRBV5-5|TRBJ2-5|.
CASSFGTGKQETQYF
>TRBV6-4|TRBJ2-3|.
CASSDVAGGQKDTQYF
>TRBV27|TRBJ1-6|.
CASSLGQVNSPLHF
>TRBV2|TRBJ1-2|.
CASLTDNYGYTF
>TRBV7-8|TRBJ2-5|once
CASRPGTSAETQYF
>TRBV7-6|TRBJ1-3|.
CASSSKGQGYPGNTIYF
>TRBV5-1|TRBJ2-3|.
CASSLAAAVQTDTQYF
>TRBV5-1|TRBJ1-2|.
CASSFPGDGYGYTF
>TRBV12-5|TRBJ2-2|.
CASGRGTGSPGELFF
>TRBV5-1|TRBJ2-6|.
CASSPTSGTHGANVLTF
>TRBV23-1|TRBJ2-7|.
CASIPGMRRPEQYF
>TRBV3-1/TRBV3-2|TRBJ1-3|.
CASSPTLGQGRNTIYF
>TRBV28|TRBJ1-5|once
CASSFVGAGVKPQHF
>TRBV7-2|TRBJ2-5|.
CASSHRPGTVQETQYF
>TRBV15|TRBJ1-6|.
CATTGGRVGGNSPLHF
>TRBV27|TRBJ1-2|.
CASSKRQGASYGYTF
>TRBV30|TRBJ2-2|.
CAWSPGTGELFF
>TRBV19|TRBJ2-7|.
CASSKLSSRQAPYEQYF
>TRBV18|TRBJ2-3|once
CASSPPTADNTQYF
>TRBV2|TRBJ2-6|.
CASTPRGGGGASGANVLTF
>TRBV25-1|TRBJ1-3|.
CASSLGGANSGNTIYF
>TRBV6-5|TRBJ1-1|.
CASSPGGRYTEAFF
>TRBV28|TRBJ1-4|.
CASSFRQGPNEKLFF
>TRBV5-1|TRBJ2-6|.
CASWNPQASGANVLTF
>TRBV24-1|TRBJ2-7|.
CATSDPDEGEQYF
>TRBV29-1|TRBJ1-1|.
CSVTSTARAFF
>TRBV7-9|TRBJ1-2|.
CASSSPTGGGNGYTF
>TRBV24-1|TRBJ2-5|.
CATSEPIAGSRETQYF
>TRBV5-8|TRBJ1-3|few
CASSLGTGVSGNTIYF
>TRBV18|TRBJ1-2|once
CASSPQTQTGERGYTF
>TRBV18|TRBJ1-2|.
CASSPVQGGFDGYTF
>TRBV3-1/TRBV3-2|TRBJ2-5|.
CASSHPLSGGETQYF
>TRBV5-1|TRBJ2-5|.
CASSREGRQGRETQYF
>TRBV9|TRBJ1-1|.
CASSSGGPTEAFF
>TRBV3-1/TRBV3-2|TRBJ1-2|.
CASSLGRTGTNYGYTF
>TRBV5-1|TRBJ2-1|.
CASRAGGTPLDEQFF
>TRBV5-5|TRBJ2-3|.
CASSLALRDSGRASTDTQYF
>TRBV28|TRBJ1-2|.
CASSNSDRNYGYTF
>TRBV6-2/TRBV6-3|TRBJ1-1|.
CASSYGLYRNTEAFF
>TRBV7-9|TRBJ2-2|.
CASSPYYPGAGNTGELFF
>TRBV19|TRBJ1-2|.
CASTERGHPSF
>TRBV19|TRBJ1-5|.
CASSFDSYSNQPQHF
>TRBV5-6|TRBJ2-1|.
CASSPWTGWHEQFF
>TRBV3-1/TRBV3-2|TRBJ2-7|few
CASSQRDRGLYEQYF
>TRBV5-4|TRBJ2-2|.
CASSLNPRGGPRELFF
>TRBV3-1/TRBV3-2|TRBJ2-5|.
CASSQEGAVETQYF
>TRBV4-2|TRBJ2-3|.
CASSPTGFSEWRGAPPHTQYF
>TRBV28|TRBJ1-2|.
CASSLGRDRVNSNYGYTF
>TRBV10-3|TRBJ2-2|.
CAIKGGPNTGELFF
>TRBV19|TRBJ2-5|.
CASSMSGGQETQYF